This TCR beta chain derives from a study of blood T cell repertoires in COVID-19. Turning to the study itself: Researchers got acute and convalescent COVID-19 samples from the United States, Italy and Spain.

This clone was observed once. How the authors handled the data: It was from reference gene primer amplification that nucleated cell counts were estimated. Profiled with immunoSEQ multiplex PCR; TCRdb holds only in-frame clones, not every one. V and J calls and clone size follow that table, whereas D and trimming were derived from the DNA. This repertoire shows roughly 430,000 clones, approximately 91% found once; its top ten account for roughly 1.9%. CDR3 size: 20 residues. V shed 5 bases, J shed 1 base, and the junction held 22 bases outside the gene matches. Germline loops: CDR1 ENHRY, CDR2 SYGVKD. The source material was PBMCs or T cells enriched from blood (not recorded which). V and J are TRBV10-3 and TRBJ1-1; 7 nucleotides align to TRBD1. The clonotype comes from a woman between 35 and 50 years old with acute COVID-19. CDR3 bases: TGTGCCATCAGTCCATCCAGGGGGACAGCTCGCAGGCGTGAGAACACTGAAGCTTTCTTT. This encodes CAISPSRGTARRRENTEAFF.